Listed below are T cell receptor beta chains from one sample, sequenced in a study of cytomegalovirus exposure and HLA in healthy donors. This table comes from immunoSEQ multiplex PCR, and its TCRdb copy is limited to in-frame clones, with some not included. In the table there are approximately 160,000 clones, roughly 80% of which are singletons. The sample taken for sequencing was PBMCs. These TCRs come from a male donor in good health and CMV-seronegative. CDR3s leave out the opening cysteine and the closing phenylalanine or tryptophan.

v_call cdr3_aa
TRBV27 ASSAPLAGPYNEQF
TRBV13 ASSLQNNSPLH
TRBV4-3 ASSLERASGSSETQY
TRBV5-6 ASSTTGEPPNYGYT
TRBV9 ASSVGQAETQY
TRBV7-6 ASSSYRAEAF
TRBV14 ASSPADTQY
TRBV4-3 ASSRITGSTGELF
TRBV10-3 AISGMTGGHEQY
TRBV18 ASSPGTNSYEQC
TRBV9 ASSVEGALYNEQF
TRBV7-2 ASSTSQGRAEAF
TRBV6-1 ASSSDRAYEQY
TRBV28 ASSAHPAGGDQETQY
TRBV19 ASSGGSRGNQPQH
TRBV5-6 ASRGPQGGTYEQY
TRBV28 ASTKRDRNQPQH
TRBV4-2 ASSRGTSGVTDTQY
TRBV5-8 ASGSRTGTYEQY
TRBV7-3 ASSSGWTGELF
TRBV4-3 ASSLSTEENTEAF
TRBV28 ASSLLPGTGEAF
TRBV5-6 ASSLGGGTGELF
TRBV6-6 ASSHGRGYEQY
TRBV5-1 ASSLGGQGNEKLF
TRBV7-3 ASSSGQGARAF
TRBV6-6 ASSPSGGAKNIQY
TRBV5-1 ASSLAVTNTGELF
TRBV4-2 ASSQDRTIGAYSYNEQF
TRBV7-2 ASSFDSQETQY
TRBV18 ASSRSLAGARTDTQY
TRBV2 ASMEAGSTGELF
TRBV4-1 ASSQIPGLAVTSTDTQY